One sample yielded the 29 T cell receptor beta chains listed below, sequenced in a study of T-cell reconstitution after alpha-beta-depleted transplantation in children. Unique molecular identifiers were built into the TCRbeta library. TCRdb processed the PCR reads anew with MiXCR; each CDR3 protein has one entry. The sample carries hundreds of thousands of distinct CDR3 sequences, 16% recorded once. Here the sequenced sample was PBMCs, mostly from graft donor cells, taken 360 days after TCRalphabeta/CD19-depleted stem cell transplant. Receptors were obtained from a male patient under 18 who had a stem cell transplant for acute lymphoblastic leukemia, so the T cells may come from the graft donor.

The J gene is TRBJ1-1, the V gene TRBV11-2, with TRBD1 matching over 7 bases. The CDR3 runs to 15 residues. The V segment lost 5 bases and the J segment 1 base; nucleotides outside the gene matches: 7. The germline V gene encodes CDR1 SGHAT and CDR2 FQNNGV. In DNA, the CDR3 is TGTGCCAGCAGCAACACAGGGGCGGCGAACACTGAAGCTTTCTTT. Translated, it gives CASSNTGAANTEAFF.

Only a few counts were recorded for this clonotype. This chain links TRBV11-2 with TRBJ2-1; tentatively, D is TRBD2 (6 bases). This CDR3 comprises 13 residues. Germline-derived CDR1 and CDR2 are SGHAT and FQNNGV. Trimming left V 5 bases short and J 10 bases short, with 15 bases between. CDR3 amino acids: CASSPGGPPEQFF. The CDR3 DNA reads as TGTGCCAGCAGCCCCGGAGGGCCACCCGAGCAGTTCTTC.

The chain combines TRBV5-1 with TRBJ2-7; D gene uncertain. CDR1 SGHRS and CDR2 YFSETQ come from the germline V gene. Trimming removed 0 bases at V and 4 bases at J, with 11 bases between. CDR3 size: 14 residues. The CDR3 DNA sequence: TGCGCCAGCAGCTTGGAACACCCTCTATACGAGCAGTACTTC. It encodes CASSLEHPLYEQYF.

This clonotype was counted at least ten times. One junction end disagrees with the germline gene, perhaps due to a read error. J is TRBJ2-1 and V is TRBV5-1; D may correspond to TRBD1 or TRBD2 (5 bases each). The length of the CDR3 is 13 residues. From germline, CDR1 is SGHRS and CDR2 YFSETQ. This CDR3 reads CASSWGPYSEQFF. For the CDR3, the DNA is TGCGCCAGCAGCTGGGGACCTTACAGTGAGCAGTTCTTC.

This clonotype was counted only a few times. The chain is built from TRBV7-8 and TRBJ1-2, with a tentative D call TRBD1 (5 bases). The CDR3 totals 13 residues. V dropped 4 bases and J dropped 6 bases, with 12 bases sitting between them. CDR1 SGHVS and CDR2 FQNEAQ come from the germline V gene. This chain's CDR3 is CASSSLEGDGYTF. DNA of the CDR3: TGTGCCAGCAGCTCTTTAGAAGGGGATGGCTACACCTTC.

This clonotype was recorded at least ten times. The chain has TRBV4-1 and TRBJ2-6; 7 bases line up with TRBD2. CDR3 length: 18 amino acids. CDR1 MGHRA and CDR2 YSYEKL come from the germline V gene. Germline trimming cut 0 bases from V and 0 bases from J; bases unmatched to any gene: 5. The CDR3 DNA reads TGCGCCAGCAGCCAAGATAATGGCGGGAGCTCTGGGGCCAACGTCCTGACTTTC. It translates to CASSQDNGGSSGANVLTF.

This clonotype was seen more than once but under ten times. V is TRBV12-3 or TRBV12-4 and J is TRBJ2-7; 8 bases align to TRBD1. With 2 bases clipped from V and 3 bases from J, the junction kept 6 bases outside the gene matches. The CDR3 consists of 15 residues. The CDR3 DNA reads TGTGCCAGCAGTTTAAGGACAGGGAAATACTACGAGCAGTACTTC. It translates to CASSLRTGKYYEQYF.

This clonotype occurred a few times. The CDR3 DNA sequence: TGTGCCAGCAGCTTAGCGCCCTGGCCAAACTCTGGGGCCAACGTCCTGACTTTC. This encodes CASSLAPWPNSGANVLTF. This chain links TRBV7-2 with TRBJ2-6, with D uncertain. This CDR3 is 18 amino acids long. V lost 0 bases and J lost 0, with 12 bases in between. Germline loops: CDR1 SGHTA, CDR2 FQGNSA.

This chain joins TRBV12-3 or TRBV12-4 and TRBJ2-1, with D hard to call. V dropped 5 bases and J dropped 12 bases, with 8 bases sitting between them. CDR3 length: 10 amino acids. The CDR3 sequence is CASSNKGQFF. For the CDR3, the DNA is TGTGCCAGCAGTAACAAGGGGCAGTTCTTC.

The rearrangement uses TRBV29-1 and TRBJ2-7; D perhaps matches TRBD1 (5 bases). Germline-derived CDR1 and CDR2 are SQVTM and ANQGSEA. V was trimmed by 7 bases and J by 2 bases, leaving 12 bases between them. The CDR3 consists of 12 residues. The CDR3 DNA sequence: TGCAGCGCACAGGCAGACCCCTACGAGCAGTACTTC. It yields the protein CSAQADPYEQYF.

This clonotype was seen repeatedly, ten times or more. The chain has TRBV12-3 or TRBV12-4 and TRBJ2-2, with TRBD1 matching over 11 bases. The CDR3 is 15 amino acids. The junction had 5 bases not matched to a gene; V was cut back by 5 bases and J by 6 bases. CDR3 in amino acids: CASSQPGQGAGELFF. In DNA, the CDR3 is TGTGCCAGCAGTCAACCGGGACAGGGGGCCGGGGAGCTGTTTTTT.

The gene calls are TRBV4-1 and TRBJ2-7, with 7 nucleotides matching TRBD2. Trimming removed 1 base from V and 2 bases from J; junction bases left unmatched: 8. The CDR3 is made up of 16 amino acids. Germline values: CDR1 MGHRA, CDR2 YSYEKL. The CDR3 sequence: CASSQGRGVVAYEQYF. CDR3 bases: TGCGCCAGCAGCCAAGGCCGGGGGGTAGTCGCCTACGAGCAGTACTTC.

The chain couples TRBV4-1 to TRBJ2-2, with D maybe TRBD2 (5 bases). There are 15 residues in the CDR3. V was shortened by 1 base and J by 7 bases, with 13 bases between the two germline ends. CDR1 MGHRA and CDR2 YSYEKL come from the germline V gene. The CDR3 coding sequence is TGCGCCAGCAGCCAAGCATCGGGGTTTCTCGGGGAGCTGTTTTTT. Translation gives CASSQASGFLGELFF.

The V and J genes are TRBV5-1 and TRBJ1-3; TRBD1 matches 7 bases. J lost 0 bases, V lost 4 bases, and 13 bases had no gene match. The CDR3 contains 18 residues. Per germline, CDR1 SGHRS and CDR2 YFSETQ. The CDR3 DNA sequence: TGCGCCAGCAGCACAGGACAGGTTTCCCGAAGCTCTGGAAACACCATATATTTT. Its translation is CASSTGQVSRSSGNTIYF. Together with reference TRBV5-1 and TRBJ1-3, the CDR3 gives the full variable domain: KAGVTQTPRYLIKTRGQQVTLSCSPISGHRSVSWYQQTPGQGLQFLFEYFSETQRNKGNFPGRFSGRQFSNSRSEMNVSTLELGDSALYLCASSTGQVSRSSGNTIYFGEGSWLTVV.

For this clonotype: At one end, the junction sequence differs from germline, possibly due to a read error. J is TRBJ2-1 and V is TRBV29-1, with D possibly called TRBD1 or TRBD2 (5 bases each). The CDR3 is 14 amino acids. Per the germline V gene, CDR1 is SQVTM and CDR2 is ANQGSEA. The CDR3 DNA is TGCAGCGTCTCCGGGTGGGGGTCCTACAATGACCAGTTCTTC. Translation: CSVSGWGSYNDQFF.

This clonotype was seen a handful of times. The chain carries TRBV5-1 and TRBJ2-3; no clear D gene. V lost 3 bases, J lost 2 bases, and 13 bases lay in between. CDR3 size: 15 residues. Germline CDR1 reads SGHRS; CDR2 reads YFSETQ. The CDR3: CASSSVPLNTDTQYF. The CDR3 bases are TGCGCCAGCAGCTCCGTACCTTTAAACACAGATACGCAGTATTTT.

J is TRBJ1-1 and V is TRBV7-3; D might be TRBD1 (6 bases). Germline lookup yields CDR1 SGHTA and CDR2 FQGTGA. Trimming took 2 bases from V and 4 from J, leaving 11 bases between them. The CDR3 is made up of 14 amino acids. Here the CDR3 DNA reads TGTGCCAGCAGCTTAGGGGGGGCTAGCACTGAAGCTTTCTTT. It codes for CASSLGGASTEAFF. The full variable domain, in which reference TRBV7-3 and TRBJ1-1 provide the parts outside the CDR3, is GAGVSQTPSNKVTEKGKYVELRCDPISGHTALYWYRQSLGQGPEFLIYFQGTGAADDSGLPNDRFFAVRPEGSVSTLKIQRTERGDSAVYLCASSLGGASTEAFFGQGTRLTVV.

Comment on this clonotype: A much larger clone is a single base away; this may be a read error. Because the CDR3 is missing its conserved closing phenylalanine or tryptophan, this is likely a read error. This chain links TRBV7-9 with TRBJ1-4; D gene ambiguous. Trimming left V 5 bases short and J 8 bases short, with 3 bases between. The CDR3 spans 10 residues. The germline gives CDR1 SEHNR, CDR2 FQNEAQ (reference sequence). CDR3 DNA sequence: TGTGCCAGCAGCCGGGAAAAACTGTTTTCT. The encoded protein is CASSREKLFS.

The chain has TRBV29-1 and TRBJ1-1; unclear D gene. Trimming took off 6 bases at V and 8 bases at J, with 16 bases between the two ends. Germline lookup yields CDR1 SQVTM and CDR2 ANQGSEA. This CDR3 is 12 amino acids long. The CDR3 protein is CSVRTLQKEAFF. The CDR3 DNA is TGCAGCGTCCGCACTTTACAGAAGGAAGCTTTCTTT.

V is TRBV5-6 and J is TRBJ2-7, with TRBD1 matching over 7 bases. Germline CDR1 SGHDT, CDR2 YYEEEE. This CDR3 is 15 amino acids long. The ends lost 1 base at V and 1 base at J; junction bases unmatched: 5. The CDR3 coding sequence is TGTGCCAGCAGCTTGCCCGGGACAGCATCCTACGAGCAGTACTTC. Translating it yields CASSLPGTASYEQYF.

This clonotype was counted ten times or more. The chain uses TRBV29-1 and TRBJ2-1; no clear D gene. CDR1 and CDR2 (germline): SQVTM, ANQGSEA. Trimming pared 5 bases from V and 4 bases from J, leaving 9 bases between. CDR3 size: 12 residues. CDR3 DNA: TGCAGCGTTTTGTTAGTTTACAATGAGCAGTTCTTC. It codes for CSVLLVYNEQFF.

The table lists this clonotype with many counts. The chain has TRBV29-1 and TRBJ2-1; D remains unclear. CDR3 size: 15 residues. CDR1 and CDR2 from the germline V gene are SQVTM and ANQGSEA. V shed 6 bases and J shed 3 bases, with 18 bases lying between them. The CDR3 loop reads CSVTKGSIGYNEQFF. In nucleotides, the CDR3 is TGCAGCGTGACAAAGGGCAGTATTGGCTACAATGAGCAGTTCTTC.

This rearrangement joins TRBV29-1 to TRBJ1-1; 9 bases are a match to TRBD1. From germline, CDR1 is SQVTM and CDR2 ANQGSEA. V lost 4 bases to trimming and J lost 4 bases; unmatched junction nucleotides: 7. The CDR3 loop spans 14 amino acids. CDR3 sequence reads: CSVGGDRVSTEAFF. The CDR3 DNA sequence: TGCAGCGTTGGCGGGGACAGGGTGTCCACTGAAGCTTTCTTT.

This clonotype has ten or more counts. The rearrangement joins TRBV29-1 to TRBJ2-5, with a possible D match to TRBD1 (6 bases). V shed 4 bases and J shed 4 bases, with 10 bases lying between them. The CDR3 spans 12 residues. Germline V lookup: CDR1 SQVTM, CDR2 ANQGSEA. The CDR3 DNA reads TGCAGCGTTGGGGACACCGGAGAGACCCAGTACTTC. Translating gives CSVGDTGETQYF.

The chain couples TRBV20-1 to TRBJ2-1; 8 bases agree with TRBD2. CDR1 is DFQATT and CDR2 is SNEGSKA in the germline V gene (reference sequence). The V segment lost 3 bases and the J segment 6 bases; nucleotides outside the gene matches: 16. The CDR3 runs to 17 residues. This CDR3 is CSASPWRAGEVVNEQFF. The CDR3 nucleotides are TGCAGTGCTAGCCCCTGGCGAGCGGGAGAAGTCGTCAATGAGCAGTTCTTC.

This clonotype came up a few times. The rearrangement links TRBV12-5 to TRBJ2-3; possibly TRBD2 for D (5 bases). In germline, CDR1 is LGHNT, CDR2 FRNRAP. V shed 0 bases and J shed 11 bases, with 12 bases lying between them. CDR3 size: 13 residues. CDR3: CASGLVWGDQQYF. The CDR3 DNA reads TGTGCTAGTGGTTTGGTATGGGGAGACCAGCAGTATTTT.

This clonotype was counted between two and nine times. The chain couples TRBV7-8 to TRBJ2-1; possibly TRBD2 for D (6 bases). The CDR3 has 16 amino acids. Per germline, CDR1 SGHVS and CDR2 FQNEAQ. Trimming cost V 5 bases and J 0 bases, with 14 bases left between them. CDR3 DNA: TGTGCCAGCAGCATTCTAGCGATGAGCTCCTACAATGAGCAGTTCTTC. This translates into CASSILAMSSYNEQFF.

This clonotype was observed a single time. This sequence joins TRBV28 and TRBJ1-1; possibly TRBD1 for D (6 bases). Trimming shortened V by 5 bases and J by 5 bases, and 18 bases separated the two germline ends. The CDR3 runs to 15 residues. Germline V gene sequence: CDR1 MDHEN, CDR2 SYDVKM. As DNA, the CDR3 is TGTGCCAGCAGTGCGCCAGCGGGAGGGGGAACTGAAGCTTTCTTT. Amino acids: CASSAPAGGGTEAFF.

CDR3 coding DNA: TGTGCCAGTATAATTTTTAAGCGGGAGGGGCTCAATGAGCAGTTCTTC. It translates to CASIIFKREGLNEQFF. V is TRBV19 and J is TRBJ2-1, with 10 bases that match TRBD2. The J segment lost 6 bases and the V segment lost 7 bases, leaving 12 bases of the junction unmatched. This CDR3 contains 16 residues. CDR1 and CDR2 (germline): LNHDA, SQIVND (reference sequence).